Given below is one T cell receptor beta chain in context. Its antigen is unidentified. This sample is drawn from a study of beta chain features in type 1 diabetes. Findings and limits, study-wide: The naive, central memory and Treg TCRB repertoires of patients appeared to be more similar to one another than those of healthy donors.

Germline lookup yields CDR1 MNHNS and CDR2 SASEGT. The ends were cut back, 8 bases at V and 5 bases at J, with 10 bases in the middle. The CDR3 runs to 11 residues. Sequenced material consisted of expressed TCRB transcripts (all of the isolated RNA was reverse transcribed). Assay used: immunoSEQ multiplex PCR; TCRdb lists only in-frame clones, some missing. In the table there are around 430,000 clones, approximately 30% of which are singletons. This receptor was taken from a man younger than 30 in good health. V gene TRBV6-1 combines with J gene TRBJ2-7; the D is unclear. Sequenced sample: naive CD4+ T cells from blood. CDR3 loop: CASGVVNEQYF. Written as DNA, the CDR3 is TGTGCCAGCGGAGTCGTCAACGAGCAGTACTTC.